The 5 T cell receptor beta chains below were found in one sample sequenced in a study of blood T cell repertoires in COVID-19. Some clones are missing from TCRdb's copy, which holds only in-frame ones; the method was immunoSEQ multiplex PCR. Seen here are some 80,000 clones, roughly 90% observed once, and the top ten hold approximately 2.5%. Sequenced sample: peripheral blood. The receptors derive from a human donor in a cohort sampled during active COVID-19.

The chain employs TRBV10-3 and TRBJ2-7; TRBD1 might be the D (7 bases). Per germline, CDR1 ENHRY and CDR2 SYGVKD. There are 18 residues in the CDR3. V was pared by 4 bases and J by 6 bases, with 28 bases between. The CDR3 spells CAISGGTSQGVKLVEQYF. CDR3 nucleotides: TGTGCCATCAGTGGCGGGACCTCCCAGGGGGTAAAATTGGTCGAGCAGTACTTC.

The V and J genes are TRBV6-2 or TRBV6-3 and TRBJ1-1; a possible D gene is TRBD1 (6 bases). The CDR3 contains 14 residues. The ends were cut back, 2 bases at V and 1 base at J, with 8 bases in the middle. Germline CDR1 is MNHEY and CDR2 is SVGEGT. CDR3 nucleotide sequence: TGTGCCAGCAGTTACAGGGGGAAGAACACTGAAGCTTTCTTT. Translating gives CASSYRGKNTEAFF.

J is TRBJ2-1 and V is TRBV19, with 7 bases aligning to TRBD2. The CDR3 contains 16 residues. Germline CDR1 and CDR2: LNHDA and SQIVND (reference sequence). Trimming took 5 bases from V and 7 from J; bases not matched to a gene: 14. CDR3 sequence (DNA): TGTGCCAGTAGTCCATCCGGGACTCCGGGGGGTAATGAGCAGTTCTTC. Translation gives CASSPSGTPGGNEQFF.

The chain has TRBV18 and TRBJ2-5; maybe TRBD2 (5 bases). Germline CDR1 is KGHSH and CDR2 is LQKENI. V lost 5 bases to trimming and J lost 5 bases, with 9 bases between them. This CDR3 is 12 amino acids long. The CDR3 reads CASSYGLETQYF. The CDR3 DNA sequence: TGTGCCAGCTCATATGGACTGGAGACCCAGTACTTC.

V gene TRBV3-1 (or the pseudogene TRBV3-2) combines with J gene TRBJ1-2; D call uncertain. V lost 4 bases to trimming and J lost 2 bases, with 11 bases between them. Germline CDR1 reads LGHDT; CDR2 reads YNNKEL (reference sequence). This CDR3 has 14 amino acids. The CDR3 spells CASSPNGGNYGYTF. CDR3 DNA sequence: TGTGCCAGCAGCCCAAACGGAGGGAACTATGGCTACACCTTC.